This T cell receptor (beta chain) was captured in a study of T cell changes during pregnancy in multiple sclerosis. J lost 0 bases, V lost 2 bases, and 12 bases had no gene match. Germline V gene lookup returns CDR1 PRHDT and CDR2 FYEKMQ (reference sequence). The CDR3 spans 18 residues. Data came from immunoSEQ multiplex PCR; TCRdb stores just in-frame clones and leaves some out. Of about 70,000 clones listed, roughly 94% are singletons. This material consisted of peripheral blood, taken in the third trimester of pregnancy. This receptor was identified in a female donor with multiple sclerosis, enrolled in a pregnancy study. V is TRBV13 and J is TRBJ2-7; 8 bases agree with TRBD2. In nucleotides, the CDR3 is TGTGCCAGCAGCTTACAAGGCAGCGGGGGACTCCACTCCTACGAGCAGTACTTC. This translates into CASSLQGSGGLHSYEQYF.